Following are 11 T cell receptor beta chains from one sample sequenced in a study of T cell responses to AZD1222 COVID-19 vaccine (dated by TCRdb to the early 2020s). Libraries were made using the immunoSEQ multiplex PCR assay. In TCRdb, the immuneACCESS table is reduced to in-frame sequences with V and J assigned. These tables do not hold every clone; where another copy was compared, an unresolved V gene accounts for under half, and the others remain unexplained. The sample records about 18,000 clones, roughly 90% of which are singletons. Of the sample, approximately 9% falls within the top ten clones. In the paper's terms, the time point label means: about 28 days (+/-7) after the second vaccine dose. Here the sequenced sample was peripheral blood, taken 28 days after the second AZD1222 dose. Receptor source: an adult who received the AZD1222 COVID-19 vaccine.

CDR3 in DNA: TGTGCCAGCAGCCAAGGTACCACACCAGAAGAAAAACTGTTTTTT. This encodes CASSQGTTPEEKLFF. The chain combines TRBV3-1 (or the pseudogene TRBV3-2) with TRBJ1-4; D is unresolved. CDR3 length: 15 residues. V was clipped by 1 base and J by 8 bases, with 14 bases between them. Germline loops: CDR1 LGHDT, CDR2 YNNKEL (reference sequence).

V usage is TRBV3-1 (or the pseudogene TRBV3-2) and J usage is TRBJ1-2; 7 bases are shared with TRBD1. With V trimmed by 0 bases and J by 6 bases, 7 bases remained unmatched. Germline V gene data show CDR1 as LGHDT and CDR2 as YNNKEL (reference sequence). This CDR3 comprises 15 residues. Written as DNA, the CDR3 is TGTGCCAGCAGCCAAGATCCCCTCGACAGGGATGGCTACACCTTC. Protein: CASSQDPLDRDGYTF.

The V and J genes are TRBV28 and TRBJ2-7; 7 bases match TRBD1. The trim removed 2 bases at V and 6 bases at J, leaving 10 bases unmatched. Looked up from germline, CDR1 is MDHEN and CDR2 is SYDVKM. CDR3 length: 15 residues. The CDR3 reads CASSLGRTGDIEQYF. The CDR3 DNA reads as TGTGCCAGCAGTTTAGGTAGGACAGGTGACATCGAGCAGTACTTC.

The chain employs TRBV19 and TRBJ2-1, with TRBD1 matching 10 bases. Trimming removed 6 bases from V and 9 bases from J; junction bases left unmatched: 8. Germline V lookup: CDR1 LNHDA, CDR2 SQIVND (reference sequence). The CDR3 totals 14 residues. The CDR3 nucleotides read TGTGCCAGTAGACCGGGACAGGGGAGTAGTGAGCAGTTCTTC. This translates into CASRPGQGSSEQFF.

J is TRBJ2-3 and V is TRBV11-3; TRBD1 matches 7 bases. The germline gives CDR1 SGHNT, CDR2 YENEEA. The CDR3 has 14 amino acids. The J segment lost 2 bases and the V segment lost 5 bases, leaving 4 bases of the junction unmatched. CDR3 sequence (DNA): TGTGCCAGCAGCCTGGACAGGACCACAGATACGCAGTATTTT. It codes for CASSLDRTTDTQYF.

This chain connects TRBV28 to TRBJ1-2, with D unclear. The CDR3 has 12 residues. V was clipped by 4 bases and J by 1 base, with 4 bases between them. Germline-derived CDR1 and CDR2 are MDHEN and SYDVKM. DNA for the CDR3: TGTGCCAGCAGTTCAGTTAACTATGGCTACACCTTC. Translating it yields CASSSVNYGYTF.

The CDR3 spells CASSLEGPTGELFF. CDR3 sequence (DNA): TGTGCCAGCAGCTTAGAAGGGCCTACCGGGGAGCTGTTTTTT. This chain joins TRBV11-2 and TRBJ2-2, with D unclear. The germline gives CDR1 SGHAT, CDR2 FQNNGV. The CDR3 covers 14 residues. The V and J ends lost 0 bases and 5 bases respectively, with 7 bases between them.

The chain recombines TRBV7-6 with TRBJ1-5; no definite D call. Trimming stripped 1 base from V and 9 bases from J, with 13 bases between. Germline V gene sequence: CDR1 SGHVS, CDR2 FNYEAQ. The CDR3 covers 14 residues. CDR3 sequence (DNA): TGTGCCAGCAGCTTAGATCGACGTAGCGGGCCCCAGCATTTT. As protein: CASSLDRRSGPQHF. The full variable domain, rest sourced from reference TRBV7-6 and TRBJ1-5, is GAGVSQSPRYKVTKRGQDVALRCDPISGHVSLYWYRQALGQGPEFLTYFNYEAQQDKSGLPNDRFSAERPEGSISTLTIQRTEQRDSAMYRCASSLDRRSGPQHFGDGTRLSIL.

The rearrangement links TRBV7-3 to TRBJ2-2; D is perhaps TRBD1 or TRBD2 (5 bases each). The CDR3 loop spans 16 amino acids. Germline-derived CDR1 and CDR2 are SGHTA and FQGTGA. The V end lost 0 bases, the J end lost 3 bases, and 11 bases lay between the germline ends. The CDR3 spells CASSLTARGDTGELFF. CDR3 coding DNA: TGTGCCAGCAGCTTAACGGCTAGGGGAGACACCGGGGAGCTGTTTTTT. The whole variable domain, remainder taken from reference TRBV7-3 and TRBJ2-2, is GAGVSQTPSNKVTEKGKYVELRCDPISGHTALYWYRQSLGQGPEFLIYFQGTGAADDSGLPNDRFFAVRPEGSVSTLKIQRTERGDSAVYLCASSLTARGDTGELFFGEGSRLTVL.

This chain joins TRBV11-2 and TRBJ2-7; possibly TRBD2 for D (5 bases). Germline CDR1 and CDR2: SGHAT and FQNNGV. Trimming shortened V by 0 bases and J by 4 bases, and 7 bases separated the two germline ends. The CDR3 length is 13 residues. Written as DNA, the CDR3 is TGTGCCAGCAGCTTAGATGGGAGATACGAGCAGTACTTC. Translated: CASSLDGRYEQYF.

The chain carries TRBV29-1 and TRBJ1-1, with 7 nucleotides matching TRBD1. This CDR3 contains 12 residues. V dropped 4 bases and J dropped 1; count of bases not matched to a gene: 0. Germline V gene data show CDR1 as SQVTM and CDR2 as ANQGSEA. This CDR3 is CSVGQGNTEAFF. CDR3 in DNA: TGCAGCGTTGGACAGGGGAACACTGAAGCTTTCTTT.